A selection of T cell receptor beta chains follows, all from one sample in a study of T cell changes during pregnancy in multiple sclerosis. Only in-frame clones appear in the TCRdb table, and some are missing; sequencing was by immunoSEQ multiplex PCR. The table records about 70,000 clones, roughly nine tenths of them present only once. Sequences were derived from peripheral blood, sampled in the third trimester of pregnancy. Receptors originate from a female donor with multiple sclerosis, enrolled in a pregnancy study. The CDR3 runs from the conserved cysteine through the conserved F or W. Each record gives: CDR3 protein, J gene, V gene.

cdr3_aa: CASSFSTFATGTQFTDQYF
j_call: TRBJ2-7
v_call: TRBV7-2

cdr3_aa: CASSPWTSGSNEQFF
j_call: TRBJ2-1
v_call: TRBV9

cdr3_aa: CASSVLEVGLAGINEQFF
j_call: TRBJ2-1
v_call: TRBV9

cdr3_aa: CASSLVTSGIGTYEQYF
j_call: TRBJ2-7
v_call: TRBV7-2

cdr3_aa: CASSLVPGGGTQYF
j_call: TRBJ2-5
v_call: TRBV7-2

cdr3_aa: CASSSARTGTTDTQYF
j_call: TRBJ2-3
v_call: TRBV7-2

cdr3_aa: CASSDIPGTEDTDTQYF
j_call: TRBJ2-3
v_call: TRBV2

cdr3_aa: CASSRGGVDETQYF
j_call: TRBJ2-5
v_call: TRBV6-5

cdr3_aa: CASSPGFPSSYEQYF
j_call: TRBJ2-7
v_call: TRBV6-5

cdr3_aa: CASSQDHDSRGYEQYF
j_call: TRBJ2-7
v_call: TRBV4-2

cdr3_aa: CASSPTDTTTNEKLFF
j_call: TRBJ1-4
v_call: TRBV4-2

cdr3_aa: CASSPRQGRDEKLFF
j_call: TRBJ1-4
v_call: TRBV5-4

cdr3_aa: CASSVGPGAKNQPQHF
j_call: TRBJ1-5
v_call: TRBV6-1

cdr3_aa: CASSLAGGVGYEQYF
j_call: TRBJ2-7
v_call: TRBV19

cdr3_aa: CASSKRDTYLATNEKLFF
j_call: TRBJ1-4
v_call: TRBV9

cdr3_aa: CASSPPGLGIYEQYF
j_call: TRBJ2-7
v_call: TRBV18

cdr3_aa: CASSNPPGQGMNTEAFF
j_call: TRBJ1-1
v_call: TRBV7-9

cdr3_aa: CASRQGNNYGYTF
j_call: TRBJ1-2
v_call: TRBV19

cdr3_aa: CASSQGTQETQYF
j_call: TRBJ2-5
v_call: TRBV28